The text below deals with one T cell receptor (beta chain). What it binds is not known. This sample stems from a study of T cell responses to AZD1222 COVID-19 vaccine. Study-wide results and caveats: Donors were largely white British and mainly female; clonal diversity was possibly underestimated. Vaccine-related CD4 TCRs covered spike, predominating at 160-218 and 743-854. Increases in Spike-specific TCR breadth and depth were seen after two AZD1222 doses. Of spike-specific TCRs, nearly half reportedly target regions left unmutated in variants.

CDR3 length: 18 residues. Trimming pared 1 base from V and 4 bases from J, leaving 22 bases between. Germline-derived CDR1 and CDR2 are LGHNA and YNFKEQ. Sequencing was performed with immunoSEQ multiplex PCR; in TCRdb, only in-frame clones are kept and a portion is missing. The table includes roughly 130,000 clones, about nine tenths detected once. The TCR sequence derives from an adult in good health. Specimen: peripheral blood, collected on day 0 of AZD1222 vaccination. This rearrangement joins TRBV4-2 to TRBJ2-5, with a tentative D call TRBD2 (6 bases). CDR3: CASSQGRGTRRGGETQYF. DNA for the CDR3: TGTGCCAGCAGCCAAGGCCGGGGTACTAGACGGGGAGGAGAGACCCAGTACTTC.